One sample yielded the 31 T cell receptor beta chains listed below, sequenced in a study of T cell responses to AZD1222 COVID-19 vaccine. TCRdb keeps only in-frame clones here, not all; method: immunoSEQ multiplex PCR. The profile covers about 140,000 clones, with roughly 92% appearing a single time and under 1.5% taken by the ten largest. Source: peripheral blood, taken 28 days after the second AZD1222 dose. These receptors were taken from an adult who received the AZD1222 COVID-19 vaccine.

The chain combines TRBV15 with TRBJ1-6; 7 nucleotides match TRBD1. The V segment lost 9 bases and the J segment 1 base; nucleotides outside the gene matches: 3. The CDR3 length is 14 residues. Germline assignment: CDR1 LNHNV and CDR2 YYDKDF (reference sequence). The CDR3, as DNA: TGTGCCACGCAGGGGGAATCCTATAATTCACCCCTCCACTTT. Translation: CATQGESYNSPLHF.

The table lists this clone with a count of one. DNA for the CDR3: TGCGCCAGCAGTCACGACCCTTCCGCTAGCGGGAGGGAGCACTACAATGAGCAGTTCTTC. The encoded protein is CASSHDPSASGREHYNEQFF. The chain links TRBV23-1 to TRBJ2-1, with 12 bases that match TRBD2. TRBV23-1 is noted as an ORF with a role that remains uncertain. The CDR3 totals 20 residues. The junction had 15 bases not matched to a gene; V was cut back by 3 bases and J by 3 bases.

The V and J genes are TRBV27 and TRBJ2-7; D possibly corresponds to TRBD2 (6 bases). Germline-derived CDR1 and CDR2 are MNHEY and SMNVEV (reference sequence). V was pared by 8 bases and J by 4 bases, with 18 bases between. The CDR3 covers 14 residues. The CDR3 spells CASLSWGDPYEQYF. Here the CDR3 DNA reads TGTGCCAGCCTATCATGGGGGGACCCTTACGAGCAGTACTTC.

The chain has TRBV6-5 and TRBJ1-5; D gene uncertain. The CDR3 is made up of 13 amino acids. The germline V gene has CDR1 MNHEY and CDR2 SVGAGI. The V and J ends lost 2 bases and 5 bases respectively, with 7 bases between them. The CDR3 loop is CASSYTQHQPQHF. In DNA, the CDR3 is TGTGCCAGCAGTTACACCCAGCATCAGCCCCAGCATTTT.

The V gene is TRBV28, the J gene TRBJ1-3; 7 nucleotides line up with TRBD1. The CDR3 has 14 residues. J lost 9 bases, V lost 9 bases, and 14 bases had no gene match. The germline V gene has CDR1 MDHEN and CDR2 SYDVKM. Here the CDR3 reads CASISGTEVRTIYF. The CDR3 DNA reads as TGTGCCAGTATATCCGGGACAGAGGTCCGCACCATATATTTT.

The rearrangement joins TRBV9 to TRBJ1-4; 7 bases map to TRBD1. This CDR3 is 15 amino acids long. Unmatched junction bases numbered 7, after V lost 4 bases and J lost 4 bases. Germline loops: CDR1 SGDLS, CDR2 YYNGEE. CDR3 nucleotide sequence: TGTGCCAGCAGCAGAGGGACAGACATTAATGAAAAACTGTTTTTT. Its protein product is CASSRGTDINEKLFF.

The chain combines TRBV11-2 with TRBJ2-3, with 8 bases fitting TRBD2. The germline CDR1 and CDR2 sequences are SGHAT and FQNNGV. The CDR3 extends over 17 amino acids. V trimming: 3 bases; J trimming: 1 base; junction bases outside the gene matches: 9. CDR3 coding DNA: TGTGCCAGCAGCTTTAATAGCGGGGCGGGAGGCACAGATACGCAGTATTTT. This gives the protein CASSFNSGAGGTDTQYF. The variable domain in full, with the rest retrieved from reference TRBV11-2 and TRBJ2-3, is EAGVAQSPRYKIIEKRQSVAFWCNPISGHATLYWYQQILGQGPKLLIQFQNNGVVDDSQLPKDRFSAERLKGVDSTLKIQPAKLEDSAVYLCASSFNSGAGGTDTQYFGPGTRLTVL.

CDR3 sequence: CASSWGAGHINQPQHF. In DNA form, the CDR3 reads TGTGCCAGCAGCTGGGGGGCAGGACATATCAATCAGCCCCAGCATTTT. V usage is TRBV5-8 and J usage is TRBJ1-5; tentative D call: TRBD1 (6 bases). Germline CDR1 is SGHTS and CDR2 is YDEGEE. The ends were cut back, 3 bases at V and 3 bases at J, with 16 bases in the middle. The CDR3 totals 16 residues. Variable domain in full (rest from reference TRBV5-8 and TRBJ1-5): EAGVTQSPTHLIKTRGQQATLRCSPISGHTSVYWYQQALGLGLQFLLWYDEGEERNRGNFPPRFSGRQFPNYSSELNVNALELEDSALYLCASSWGAGHINQPQHFGDGTRLSIL.

V gene TRBV18 combines with J gene TRBJ2-5; TRBD2 is a possible D gene (5 bases). CDR1 and CDR2 from the germline V gene are KGHSH and LQKENI. V dropped 2 bases and J dropped 5 bases, with 12 bases sitting between them. This CDR3 region has 14 residues. The CDR3: CASSPSGSGETQYF. CDR3 DNA sequence: TGTGCCAGCTCACCATCCGGGTCGGGGGAGACCCAGTACTTC.

Here the CDR3 reads CASSLVPGYYGYTF. The CDR3 DNA is TGCGCCAGCAGCTTGGTGCCGGGATACTATGGCTACACCTTC. The rearrangement uses TRBV5-1 and TRBJ1-2; D unclear. Germline lookup yields CDR1 SGHRS and CDR2 YFSETQ. The CDR3 loop spans 14 amino acids. The V and J ends lost 0 bases and 3 bases respectively, with 9 bases between them.

The chain is built from TRBV27 and TRBJ1-1; no definite D call. The CDR3 runs 13 residues. Trimming left V 2 bases short and J 0 bases short, with 4 bases between. CDR1 is MNHEY and CDR2 is SMNVEV in the germline V gene (reference sequence). The CDR3, as DNA: TGTGCCAGCAGTTTACTACTGAACACTGAAGCTTTCTTT. Protein sequence: CASSLLLNTEAFF.

V usage is TRBV4-1 and J usage is TRBJ2-5; the D gene could be TRBD1 or TRBD2 (7 bases each). CDR3 length: 12 residues. Germline V gives CDR1 MGHRA, CDR2 YSYEKL. Trimming removed 5 bases from V and 13 bases from J, with 17 bases in between. CDR3: CASSSQGGTPYF. The DNA for the CDR3 is TGCGCCAGCAGCTCCCAGGGGGGGACACCGTACTTC.

V is TRBV29-1 and J is TRBJ2-7, with 8 bases fitting TRBD1. V lost 7 bases and J lost 2; bases outside the gene matches: 4. The CDR3 spans 12 residues. CDR1 SQVTM and CDR2 ANQGSEA come from the germline V gene. This CDR3 reads CSARQGPYEQYF. CDR3 sequence (DNA): TGCAGCGCTCGACAGGGGCCCTACGAGCAGTACTTC.

The chain combines TRBV28 with TRBJ1-1, with D perhaps matching TRBD1 (6 bases). CDR3 length: 15 residues. Trimming took off 5 bases at V and 4 bases at J, with 17 bases between the two ends. Germline V CDR1 and CDR2: MDHEN, SYDVKM. The CDR3 nucleotides are TGTGCCAGCAGTACCCCTACAGGGAGAAGCACTGAAGCTTTCTTT. It encodes CASSTPTGRSTEAFF.

This clone was counted only a few times. The V gene is TRBV2, the J gene TRBJ1-1, with D perhaps TRBD1 (5 bases). Per the germline V gene, CDR1 is SNHLY and CDR2 is FYNNEI. The V end was cut by 7 bases, the J end by 1 base, with 16 bases between. The CDR3 runs to 15 residues. CDR3 DNA sequence: TGTGCCAGCAATCGCGCCGGGGCGGCGAACACTGAAGCTTTCTTT. This encodes CASNRAGAANTEAFF.

The chain uses TRBV4-3 and TRBJ2-2; D possibly uses TRBD1 or TRBD2 (5 bases each). The germline gives CDR1 LGHNA, CDR2 YSLEER. The V gene lost 1 base and the J gene lost 3 bases, with 12 bases spanning the gap. The CDR3 is 16 residues long. The CDR3 region has the DNA TGCGCCAGCAGCCAAGTGAGGGGCGCGGACACCGGGGAGCTGTTTTTT. Amino acid sequence: CASSQVRGADTGELFF.

The gene calls are TRBV7-3 and TRBJ1-1, with unresolved D. CDR3 size: 13 residues. The V gene's germline CDR1 is SGHTA and CDR2 FQGTGA. V was shortened by 2 bases and J by 7 bases, with 11 bases between the two germline ends. The CDR3 reads CASSLGSGYEAFF. The CDR3, as DNA: TGTGCCAGCAGCTTAGGGTCAGGATATGAAGCTTTCTTT.

The chain links TRBV7-8 to TRBJ1-5, with 9 positions matching TRBD1. The CDR3 is made up of 17 amino acids. The germline gives CDR1 SGHVS, CDR2 FQNEAQ. Trimming took 5 bases from V and 7 from J; bases not matched to a gene: 15. The CDR3 DNA sequence: TGTGCCAGCAGCCCACCCCGCTGGACAGGGGTGAGGCAGCCCCAGCATTTT. Translated, it gives CASSPPRWTGVRQPQHF.

V gene TRBV7-8 combines with J gene TRBJ2-7; 13 bases map to TRBD2. With V trimmed by 1 base and J by 2 bases, 8 bases remained unmatched. CDR3 length equals 18 residues. In germline, CDR1 is SGHVS, CDR2 FQNEAQ. The CDR3: CASSLGLAGGLLTYEQYF. The CDR3 DNA is TGTGCCAGCAGCTTAGGACTAGCGGGAGGACTACTAACCTACGAGCAGTACTTC.

The rearrangement joins TRBV7-8 to TRBJ1-1; D possibly corresponds to TRBD1 (5 bases). Germline V gives CDR1 SGHVS, CDR2 FQNEAQ. Trimming took 5 bases from V and 1 from J, leaving 11 bases between them. CDR3 length equals 14 residues. CDR3 nucleotides: TGTGCCAGCAGCCCGTCAACAGGGAACACTGAAGCTTTCTTT. Residues: CASSPSTGNTEAFF.

V usage is TRBV7-9 and J usage is TRBJ1-2; maybe TRBD1 (5 bases). This CDR3 contains 14 residues. Germline lookup yields CDR1 SEHNR and CDR2 FQNEAQ (reference sequence). The V end lost 1 base, the J end lost 5 bases, and 11 bases lay between the germline ends. CDR3 region: CASSLEQVSYGYTF. DNA for the CDR3: TGTGCCAGCAGCTTAGAACAGGTCTCTTATGGCTACACCTTC.

The chain joins TRBV29-1 to TRBJ2-2; 7 bases fit TRBD1. Germline V lookup: CDR1 SQVTM, CDR2 ANQGSEA. The CDR3 runs to 14 residues. With 2 bases clipped from V and 5 bases from J, the junction kept 5 bases outside the gene matches. The CDR3 sequence is CSVERQGVTGELFF. The CDR3 DNA reads TGCAGCGTTGAACGCCAGGGGGTAACCGGGGAGCTGTTTTTT.

The chain couples TRBV4-1 to TRBJ2-2; 10 bases fit TRBD1. V lost 1 base to trimming and J lost 7 bases; unmatched junction nucleotides: 3. The V gene's germline CDR1 is MGHRA and CDR2 YSYEKL. The CDR3 extends over 15 amino acids. The CDR3 sequence is CASSQGQGAIGELFF. CDR3 nucleotides: TGCGCCAGCAGCCAAGGACAGGGGGCAATCGGGGAGCTGTTTTTT.

The rearrangement links TRBV21-1 to TRBJ2-1; the table gives TRBD1 as D, unverified against the DNA. TRBV21-1 is tagged as a pseudogene. The CDR3 is made up of 15 amino acids. The CDR3 sequence: CASSKGAGAYNEQFF. The CDR3 nucleotides read TGTGCCAGCAGCAAGGGGGCAGGGGCCTACAATGAGCAGTTCTTC.

The chain is built from TRBV7-2 and TRBJ1-1; D is possibly TRBD1 (6 bases). The CDR3 runs 16 residues. Germline V gives CDR1 SGHTA, CDR2 FQGNSA. Trimming stripped 3 bases from V and 1 base from J, with 15 bases between. For the CDR3, the DNA is TGTGCCAGCAGCTTCCCAGTAGGGGGGGCGAACACTGAAGCTTTCTTT. Its protein is CASSFPVGGANTEAFF.

The gene calls are TRBV9 and TRBJ2-2; the match to TRBD1 covers 10 bases. J was trimmed by 4 bases and V by 3 bases; bases with no gene match: 3. Germline-derived CDR1 and CDR2 are SGDLS and YYNGEE. There are 15 residues in the CDR3. The CDR3, as DNA: TGTGCCAGCAGCGCCGGGACAGGGGCCACCGGGGAGCTGTTTTTT. Residues: CASSAGTGATGELFF.

This sequence joins TRBV5-1 and TRBJ2-7; the D gene is possibly TRBD2 (5 bases). V gave up 6 bases and J gave up 3 bases, with 10 bases separating them. This CDR3 is 12 amino acids long. Germline V gene data show CDR1 as SGHRS and CDR2 as YFSETQ. CDR3 loop: CASKDFNYEQYF. DNA for the CDR3: TGCGCCAGCAAGGACTTTAACTACGAGCAGTACTTC.

In DNA, the CDR3 is TGTGCCAGCAGCCCCGCGAGAGGGGACGATAATTCACCCCTCCACTTT. Translation: CASSPARGDDNSPLHF. The chain carries TRBV14 and TRBJ1-6, with a possible D match to TRBD1 (5 bases). Between the trimmed V and J ends, which lost 4 bases and 5 bases, there was a span of 15 bases. The CDR3 extends over 16 amino acids. CDR1 is SGHDN and CDR2 is FVKESK in the germline V gene. The whole variable domain, remainder taken from reference TRBV14 and TRBJ1-6, is EAGVTQFPSHSVIEKGQTVTLRCDPISGHDNLYWYRRVMGKEIKFLLHFVKESKQDESGMPNNRFLAERTGGTYSTLKVQPAELEDSGVYFCASSPARGDDNSPLHFGNGTRLTVT.

This chain joins TRBV19 and TRBJ1-1; 12 bases align to TRBD1. In germline, CDR1 is LNHDA, CDR2 SQIVND (reference sequence). With V trimmed by 3 bases and J by 2 bases, 4 bases remained unmatched. The CDR3 totals 16 residues. The CDR3 loop reads CASSIRDRGRNTEAFF. CDR3 bases: TGTGCCAGTAGTATCCGGGACAGGGGGCGCAACACTGAAGCTTTCTTT.

The rearrangement links TRBV5-6 to TRBJ2-5, with 7 bases that match TRBD2. This CDR3 spans 17 amino acids. The V and J ends lost 1 base and 1 base, in that order; junction bases with no gene match: 10. The germline gives CDR1 SGHDT, CDR2 YYEEEE. As DNA, the CDR3 is TGTGCCAGCAGCTTGCCCAGACTAGCTGGGAGCCAAGAGACCCAGTACTTC. It codes for CASSLPRLAGSQETQYF.

The chain employs TRBV7-8 and TRBJ2-3; tentatively, D is TRBD1 (6 bases). The germline V gene encodes CDR1 SGHVS and CDR2 FQNEAQ. Trimming stripped 4 bases from V and 4 bases from J, with 12 bases between. The CDR3 consists of 14 residues. The CDR3 DNA is TGTGCCAGCAGCTCAACAGGGCTCGCAGATACGCAGTATTTT. Residues: CASSSTGLADTQYF.